These 5 T cell receptor beta chains share one sample of origin, sequenced in a study of cytomegalovirus exposure and HLA in healthy donors. The PCR made use of 60 Vbeta and 13 Jbeta primers. Some clones are missing from TCRdb's copy, which holds only in-frame ones; the method was immunoSEQ multiplex PCR. Altogether around 200,000 clones are present, about 80% being singletons, with the ten largest covering roughly a tenth. The sequenced sample was PBMCs. The origin of the receptors is a woman aged 45-59 years in good health and CMV-seropositive.

The gene calls are TRBV6-5 and TRBJ1-1, with D perhaps TRBD1 (6 bases). CDR1 and CDR2 (germline): MNHEY, SVGAGI. The length of the CDR3 is 15 residues. V lost 5 bases and J 2 bases, leaving 15 bases between the germline ends. CDR3 sequence: CASSTLRGGNTEAFF. CDR3 DNA sequence: TGTGCCAGCAGTACCCTCCGGGGGGGCAACACTGAAGCTTTCTTT.

V usage is TRBV30 and J usage is TRBJ2-1; D is unresolved. This CDR3 has 13 residues. Trimming cost V 2 bases and J 2 bases, with 7 bases left between them. The V gene's germline CDR1 is GTSNPN and CDR2 SVGIG (reference sequence). CDR3 amino acids: CAWSSATYNEQFF. The CDR3 nucleotides read TGTGCCTGGAGTAGCGCAACCTACAATGAGCAGTTCTTC.

V and J are TRBV7-9 and TRBJ2-6; tentatively, D is TRBD1 (6 bases). The CDR3 has 19 amino acids. V lost 1 base and J 0 bases, leaving 16 bases between the germline ends. Germline V gene sequence: CDR1 SEHNR, CDR2 FQNEAQ (reference sequence). CDR3 in amino acids: CASSLEVDSSTSGANVLTF. CDR3 sequence (DNA): TGTGCCAGCAGCTTAGAAGTGGACAGCTCGACCTCTGGGGCCAACGTCCTGACTTTC.

The chain links TRBV19 to TRBJ2-1, with a weak D call TRBD2 (5 bases). Germline V lookup: CDR1 LNHDA, CDR2 SQIVND (reference sequence). The CDR3 sequence is 13 residues long. V lost 5 bases, J lost 10 bases, and 15 bases lay in between. The CDR3 coding sequence is TGTGCCAGTAGTCGGTGGCGGGCCGGGGAGCAGTTCTTC. Encoded protein: CASSRWRAGEQFF.

The genes are TRBV6-5 and TRBJ1-1; 7 nucleotides align to TRBD1. The germline CDR1 and CDR2 sequences are MNHEY and SVGAGI. The J segment lost 7 bases and the V segment lost 6 bases, leaving 5 bases of the junction unmatched. This CDR3 comprises 12 residues. In DNA form, the CDR3 reads TGTGCCAGCAGGACAGGGATCCGTGAAGCTTTCTTT. Encoded protein: CASRTGIREAFF.